These 31 T cell receptor beta chains were all obtained from the same sample, sequenced in a study of T cell changes during pregnancy in multiple sclerosis. Some clones are missing from TCRdb's copy, which holds only in-frame ones; the method was immunoSEQ multiplex PCR. The sample records some 41,000 clones, 70% to 90% being singletons. The specimen comprised CD4+ T cells from peripheral blood mononuclear cells, sampled in the first trimester of pregnancy. Receptor source: a female donor with multiple sclerosis, enrolled in a pregnancy study.

This clone has just one count. The chain recombines TRBV29-1 with TRBJ1-3; D call uncertain. V was cut by 6 bases and J by 8 bases, with 11 bases left in between. CDR1 SQVTM and CDR2 ANQGSEA come from the germline V gene. The CDR3 runs 11 residues. CDR3 sequence: CSVSSGHTIYF. DNA of the CDR3: TGCAGCGTCTCATCGGGTCACACCATATATTTT.

The chain recombines TRBV14 with TRBJ2-3, with 8 bases identical to TRBD2. Germline CDR1 and CDR2: SGHDN and FVKESK. The CDR3 is 16 amino acids. With 3 bases clipped from V and 6 bases from J, the junction kept 11 bases outside the gene matches. In nucleotides, the CDR3 is TGTGCCAGCAGCCAGATGGAAGCGGGAGCGGGCGATACGCAGTATTTT. Translating gives CASSQMEAGAGDTQYF.

CDR3 in DNA: TGCGCCAGCAGCTTGGCCGCGATGGCAACTAATGAAAAACTGTTTTTT. This gives the protein CASSLAAMATNEKLFF. The chain recombines TRBV5-1 with TRBJ1-4; D not resolved. Germline CDR1 reads SGHRS; CDR2 reads YFSETQ. The CDR3 loop spans 16 amino acids. Trimming pared 0 bases from V and 0 bases from J, leaving 9 bases between.

The genes are TRBV10-3 and TRBJ1-1; 7 bases are shared with TRBD1. With V trimmed by 8 bases and J by 3 bases, 12 bases remained unmatched. The CDR3 contains 15 residues. The germline gives CDR1 ENHRY, CDR2 SYGVKD. The CDR3 sequence is CAIGRGRGLDTEAFF. The CDR3 bases are TGTGCCATCGGCCGGGGAAGGGGGCTGGACACTGAAGCTTTCTTT.

The chain couples TRBV11-2 to TRBJ2-1, with D possibly matching TRBD1 (5 bases). This CDR3 has 14 amino acids. Germline V gene data show CDR1 as SGHAT and CDR2 as FQNNGV. Trimming took off 0 bases at V and 13 bases at J, with 16 bases between the two ends. CDR3 sequence: CASSLDHIGQGQFF. In nucleotides, the CDR3 is TGTGCCAGCAGCTTAGATCACATCGGGCAGGGACAGTTCTTC.

V usage is TRBV6-1 and J usage is TRBJ2-3; tentative D call: TRBD1 (6 bases). CDR1 MNHNS and CDR2 SASEGT come from the germline V gene. Trimming stripped 3 bases from V and 0 bases from J, with 13 bases between. The CDR3 is 16 amino acids. CDR3: CASSDRGVSSTDTQYF. In DNA, the CDR3 is TGTGCCAGCAGTGACAGGGGTGTTTCTAGCACAGATACGCAGTATTTT.

This chain connects TRBV5-1 to TRBJ2-7, with a weak D call TRBD1 (5 bases). Germline V gene data show CDR1 as SGHRS and CDR2 as YFSETQ. V gave up 3 bases and J gave up 5 bases, with 15 bases separating them. This CDR3 has 14 amino acids. CDR3 residues: CASSSSPQGNEQYF. The CDR3 coding sequence is TGCGCCAGCAGCTCGAGCCCTCAGGGCAACGAGCAGTACTTC.

The rearrangement joins TRBV2 to TRBJ2-3; TRBD1 is a possible D gene (6 bases). Trimming cost V 6 bases and J 3 bases, with 10 bases left between them. This CDR3 is built from 13 residues. Germline values: CDR1 SNHLY, CDR2 FYNNEI. The CDR3 reads CASRQGGTDTQYF. CDR3 sequence (DNA): TGTGCCAGCAGACAGGGTGGGACAGATACGCAGTATTTT.

This chain links TRBV7-2 with TRBJ2-3; 14 bases line up with TRBD2. Trimming took 5 bases from V and 1 from J; bases not matched to a gene: 5. The CDR3 runs to 17 residues. Germline CDR1 SGHTA, CDR2 FQGNSA. As DNA, the CDR3 is TGTGCCAGCAGCGGAGGGGGACTAGCGGGAGGCACAGATACGCAGTATTTT. Its protein is CASSGGGLAGGTDTQYF.

The rearrangement joins TRBV6-5 to TRBJ2-3, with no clear D. The CDR3 contains 14 residues. Deletions cut 5 bases from V and 0 bases from J, with 9 bases between. CDR1 is MNHEY and CDR2 is SVGAGI in the germline V gene. CDR3 loop: CASSKTVSTDTQYF. CDR3 sequence (DNA): TGTGCCAGCAGTAAGACTGTTAGCACAGATACGCAGTATTTT.

The J gene is TRBJ1-5, the V gene TRBV19; TRBD1 might be the D (5 bases). With 4 bases removed from V and 5 bases from J, the gap between germline ends came to 15 bases. The CDR3 sequence is 15 residues long. In germline, CDR1 is LNHDA, CDR2 SQIVND (reference sequence). As DNA, the CDR3 is TGTGCCAGTAGTAATTGGACGGACACATATCAGCCCCAGCATTTT. It is translated as CASSNWTDTYQPQHF.

The chain carries TRBV7-2 and TRBJ2-2; 8 nucleotides match TRBD2. Looked up from germline, CDR1 is SGHTA and CDR2 is FQGNSA. J was trimmed by 6 bases and V by 8 bases; bases with no gene match: 8. The CDR3 runs 14 residues. CDR3 protein: CASQAGGGPGELFF. For the CDR3, the DNA is TGTGCCAGCCAGGCGGGGGGAGGGCCCGGGGAGCTGTTTTTT.

V gene TRBV7-2 combines with J gene TRBJ2-1; 7 bases fit TRBD2. Germline CDR1 and CDR2: SGHTA and FQGNSA. The CDR3 has 15 residues. Trimming cost V 1 base and J 1 base; bases outside gene matches: 1. This chain's CDR3 is CASSLDSGSYNEQFF. DNA of the CDR3: TGTGCCAGCAGCTTAGATAGCGGGTCCTACAATGAGCAGTTCTTC.

The V call is TRBV6-5, the J call TRBJ1-5; TRBD1 might be the D (5 bases). This CDR3 spans 15 amino acids. The germline V and J ends were trimmed by 0 bases and 5 bases, with 11 bases remaining between them. Germline V gene data show CDR1 as MNHEY and CDR2 as SVGAGI. CDR3 sequence reads: CASSYSRQPDQPQHF. In nucleotides, the CDR3 is TGTGCCAGCAGTTACTCGAGACAGCCAGATCAGCCCCAGCATTTT.

This chain joins TRBV28 and TRBJ2-7; TRBD1 is a possible D gene (6 bases). Germline values: CDR1 MDHEN, CDR2 SYDVKM. CDR3 length: 16 amino acids. V shed 1 base and J shed 0 bases, with 13 bases lying between them. The CDR3 region is CASSLFGTLSSYEQYF. CDR3 nucleotide sequence: TGTGCCAGCAGTTTATTTGGGACATTGAGCTCCTACGAGCAGTACTTC.

The chain employs TRBV7-2 and TRBJ2-7; TRBD2 matches 11 bases. V was pared by 2 bases and J by 4 bases, with 4 bases of the junction left unmatched. Germline CDR1 and CDR2: SGHTA and FQGNSA. This CDR3 is built from 15 residues. As DNA, the CDR3 is TGTGCCAGCAGCTTACAACCTAGCGGGGGGTACGAGCAGTACTTC. The encoded protein is CASSLQPSGGYEQYF.

V usage is TRBV21-1 and J usage is TRBJ2-6; the table names TRBD1, a call not compared with the DNA. TRBV21-1 is termed a pseudogene. This CDR3 comprises 16 residues. The CDR3 protein is CASRYPQGLRANVLTF. For the CDR3, the DNA is TGTGCCAGCAGGTATCCTCAGGGCTTGAGGGCCAACGTCCTGACTTTC.

The chain is built from TRBV7-9 and TRBJ1-3; 7 bases are a match to TRBD1. The CDR3 consists of 15 residues. J gave up 1 base and V 2 bases, and 2 bases lay outside the gene matches. The germline V gene has CDR1 SEHNR and CDR2 FQNEAQ (reference sequence). CDR3 sequence reads: CASSLTGQSGNTIYF. CDR3 nucleotides: TGTGCCAGCAGCTTAACGGGACAGTCTGGAAACACCATATATTTT.

This clone has just one count. This CDR3 is CATSRDSSQETQYF. The CDR3 bases are TGTGCCACCAGCAGAGATTCCAGCCAAGAGACCCAGTACTTC. The V and J genes are TRBV15 and TRBJ2-5; D gene ambiguous. V dropped 0 bases and J dropped 1 base, with 6 bases sitting between them. This CDR3 is built from 14 residues. The germline gives CDR1 LNHNV, CDR2 YYDKDF (reference sequence).

The chain carries TRBV6-5 and TRBJ2-3, with 7 nucleotides matching TRBD2. Germline loops: CDR1 MNHEY, CDR2 SVGAGI. The CDR3 loop spans 15 amino acids. V was pared by 2 bases and J by 0 bases, with 2 bases of the junction left unmatched. CDR3 region: CASSYQLASTDTQYF. The DNA of the CDR3 is TGTGCCAGCAGTTACCAACTAGCGAGCACAGATACGCAGTATTTT.

The rearrangement uses TRBV7-9 and TRBJ1-2; 7 bases align to TRBD1. The CDR3 length is 13 residues. Trimming cost V 5 bases and J 8 bases; bases outside gene matches: 8. Germline V gene lookup returns CDR1 SEHNR and CDR2 FQNEAQ (reference sequence). The CDR3 spells CASSRDRVWGYTF. CDR3 DNA: TGTGCCAGCAGCCGAGACAGGGTGTGGGGCTACACCTTC.

The chain is built from TRBV19 and TRBJ1-1; D is undetermined. V was clipped by 5 bases and J by 7 bases, with 14 bases between them. Germline V CDR1 and CDR2: LNHDA, SQIVND (reference sequence). The CDR3 extends over 13 amino acids. The CDR3 loop is CASSERTGDEAFF. CDR3 in DNA: TGTGCCAGTAGTGAGCGGACGGGAGATGAAGCTTTCTTT.

This sequence joins TRBV6-1 and TRBJ1-1, with TRBD1 matching over 7 bases. The CDR3 spans 13 residues. CDR1 and CDR2 from the germline V gene are MNHNS and SASEGT. V dropped 7 bases and J dropped 4; count of bases not matched to a gene: 6. The CDR3 coding sequence is TGTGCCAGCACTTGGGACAGCCTCACTGAAGCTTTCTTT. As protein: CASTWDSLTEAFF.

The genes are TRBV6-1 and TRBJ2-5, with TRBD2 matching 10 bases. Per the germline V gene, CDR1 is MNHNS and CDR2 is SASEGT. The V gene end was trimmed by 2 bases and the J gene end by 3 bases; junction bases not matched to a gene: 6. The CDR3 is 16 residues long. The CDR3 is CASSEMSGRAEETQYF. The CDR3 DNA is TGTGCCAGCAGTGAAATGAGCGGGAGGGCGGAAGAGACCCAGTACTTC.

The chain is built from TRBV5-6 and TRBJ2-7, with D possibly TRBD2 on 5 matching bases. Germline loops: CDR1 SGHDT, CDR2 YYEEEE. This CDR3 has 14 residues. V lost 0 bases to trimming and J lost 1 base, with 8 bases between them. Here the CDR3 reads CASSLVGGSYEQYF. The CDR3 DNA reads as TGTGCCAGCAGCTTGGTTGGAGGATCCTACGAGCAGTACTTC.

The chain is built from TRBV29-1 and TRBJ1-1; D possibly corresponds to TRBD1 (6 bases). Trimming stripped 3 bases from V and 6 bases from J, with 11 bases between. The CDR3 consists of 12 residues. Germline CDR1 and CDR2: SQVTM and ANQGSEA. The CDR3 nucleotides are TGCAGCGTTGATTCGTCAGGGGCTGAAGCTTTCTTT. Translated, it gives CSVDSSGAEAFF.

The V call is TRBV27, the J call TRBJ1-1, with TRBD1 as a possible D gene (5 bases). V was trimmed by 6 bases and J by 4 bases, leaving 15 bases between them. Germline CDR1 is MNHEY and CDR2 is SMNVEV (reference sequence). The CDR3 loop spans 14 amino acids. CDR3 protein: CASSRGRGGTEAFF. CDR3 DNA: TGTGCCAGCAGCCGCGGGCGGGGCGGCACTGAAGCTTTCTTT.

This sequence joins TRBV7-9 and TRBJ1-1, with TRBD1 as a possible D gene (6 bases). There are 14 residues in the CDR3. The germline gives CDR1 SEHNR, CDR2 FQNEAQ (reference sequence). The V end lost 3 bases, the J end lost 4 bases, and 12 bases lay between the germline ends. The CDR3 protein is CASSFQRGITEAFF. The CDR3 region has the DNA TGTGCCAGCAGCTTTCAAAGGGGGATCACTGAAGCTTTCTTT.

This clone has just a few counts. CDR3 loop: CASSLEFRGEQYF. CDR3 sequence (DNA): TGTGCCAGCAGCTTAGAATTCCGAGGGGAGCAGTACTTC. The chain couples TRBV11-3 to TRBJ2-7; perhaps TRBD2 as D (5 bases). The germline V and J ends were trimmed by 0 bases and 7 bases, with 10 bases remaining between them. The CDR3 length is 13 residues. Germline V gene data show CDR1 as SGHNT and CDR2 as YENEEA. The full variable domain, its missing parts supplied by reference TRBV11-3 and TRBJ2-7, is EAGVVQSPRYKIIEKKQPVAFWCNPISGHNTLYWYLQNLGQGPELLIRYENEEAVDDSQLPKDRFSAERLKGVDSTLKIQPAELGDSAVYLCASSLEFRGEQYFGPGTRLTVT.

V usage is TRBV7-9 and J usage is TRBJ1-5, with D possibly matching TRBD1 (6 bases). The CDR3 loop spans 17 amino acids. In germline, CDR1 is SEHNR, CDR2 FQNEAQ (reference sequence). The ends were cut back, 2 bases at V and 4 bases at J, with 18 bases in the middle. The CDR3 region has the DNA TGTGCCAGCAGCTTAAGAACAGGGAATTCGATTAATCAGCCCCAGCATTTT. Translated, it gives CASSLRTGNSINQPQHF.

V and J are TRBV5-6 and TRBJ2-3, with TRBD2 matching over 11 bases. Germline CDR1 reads SGHDT; CDR2 reads YYEEEE. Trimming cost V 4 bases and J 2 bases; bases outside gene matches: 9. This CDR3 is built from 17 residues. The DNA for the CDR3 is TGTGCCAGCAGCAAAGTCTTAGCGGGGGGGTACACAGATACGCAGTATTTT. This sequence encodes CASSKVLAGGYTDTQYF.